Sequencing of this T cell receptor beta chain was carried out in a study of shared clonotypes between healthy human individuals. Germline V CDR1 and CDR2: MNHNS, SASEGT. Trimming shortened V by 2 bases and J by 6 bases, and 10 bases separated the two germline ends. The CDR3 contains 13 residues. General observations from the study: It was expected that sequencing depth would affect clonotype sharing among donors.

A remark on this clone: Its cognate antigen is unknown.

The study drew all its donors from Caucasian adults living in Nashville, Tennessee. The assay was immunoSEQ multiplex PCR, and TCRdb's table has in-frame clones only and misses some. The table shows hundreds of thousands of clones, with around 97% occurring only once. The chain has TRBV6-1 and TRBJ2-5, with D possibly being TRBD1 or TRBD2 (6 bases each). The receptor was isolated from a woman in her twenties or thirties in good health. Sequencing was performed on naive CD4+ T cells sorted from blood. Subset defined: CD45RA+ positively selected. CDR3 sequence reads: CASSEMGGQTQYF. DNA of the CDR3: TGTGCCAGCAGTGAAATGGGGGGCCAGACCCAGTACTTC.